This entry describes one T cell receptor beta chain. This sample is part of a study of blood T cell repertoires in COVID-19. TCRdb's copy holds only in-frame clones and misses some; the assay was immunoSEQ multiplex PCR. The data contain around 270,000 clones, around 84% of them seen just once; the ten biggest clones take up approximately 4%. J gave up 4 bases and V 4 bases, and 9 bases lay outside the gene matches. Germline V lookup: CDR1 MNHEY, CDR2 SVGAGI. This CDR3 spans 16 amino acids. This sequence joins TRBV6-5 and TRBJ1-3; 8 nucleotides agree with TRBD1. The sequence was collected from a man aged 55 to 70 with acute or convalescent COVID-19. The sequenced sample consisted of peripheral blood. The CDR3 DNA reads TGTGCCAGCAGTTTCCCGACAGGGGCGAAAGGAAACACCATATATTTT. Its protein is CASSFPTGAKGNTIYF.